Listed here are 11 T cell receptor beta chains from one sample, sequenced in a study of human T cells and chemical hapten exposure. As to time point: pre-sensitization, week 0. Documented treatment: therapeutic diphenylcyclopropenone sensitization with weekly scalp DPC. TCRdb fed the RACE reads into MiXCR, producing one record per CDR3 protein. The table lists 150,000 to 200,000 distinct CDR3 sequences, nearly 30% of them singletons, with 2.9% in the top ten. The sequences come from whole blood, collected in connection with sensitization to the hapten diphenylcyclopropenone (DPC). These receptors came from a woman aged 25 to 39 with alopecia areata. Some clones in this sample may be carry-over from other donors' samples.

In its sample, this clonotype was seen a few times. J is TRBJ2-1 and V is TRBV29-1, with D maybe TRBD1 (6 bases). Trimming cost V 7 bases and J 6 bases, with 13 bases left between them. The CDR3 consists of 12 residues. Germline V gene lookup returns CDR1 SQVTM and CDR2 ANQGSEA. CDR3 sequence (DNA): TGCAGCGGTCGGACAGTTCGCAATGAGCAGTTCTTC. The encoded protein is CSGRTVRNEQFF.

This clonotype was recorded a few times. The V gene is TRBV4-3, the J gene TRBJ2-1, with 11 nucleotides matching TRBD2. The CDR3 is 16 amino acids. Trimming cost V 6 bases and J 4 bases; bases outside gene matches: 8. Germline V gene sequence: CDR1 LGHNA, CDR2 YSLEER. For the CDR3, the DNA is TGCGCCAGCAGACAAAGTATAGCGGGAGGGTACAATGAGCAGTTCTTC. This encodes CASRQSIAGGYNEQFF.

The chain combines TRBV29-1 with TRBJ2-7, with D unclear. CDR1 and CDR2 (germline): SQVTM, ANQGSEA. V lost 5 bases and J lost 3, with 17 bases in between. This CDR3 comprises 14 residues. The CDR3 nucleotides are TGCAGCGTTCTGCTCGGAACAACCAACTACGAGCAGTACTTC. Protein: CSVLLGTTNYEQYF.

This clonotype was observed a handful of times. The V call is TRBV28, the J call TRBJ2-1, with unresolved D. V was clipped by 3 bases and J by 5 bases, with 8 bases between them. The CDR3 consists of 13 residues. Germline CDR1 MDHEN, CDR2 SYDVKM. As DNA, the CDR3 is TGTGCCAGCAGTTTGCAGGTAAACAATGAGCAGTTCTTC. As protein: CASSLQVNNEQFF.

This clonotype was seen more than once but under ten times. This chain uses TRBV20-1 with TRBJ2-1; D call uncertain. Deletions cut 0 bases from V and 0 bases from J, with 9 bases between. The CDR3 has 15 residues. Germline V lookup: CDR1 DFQATT, CDR2 SNEGSKA (reference sequence). The CDR3 DNA is TGCAGTGCTAGAGATTTCCGCGTCTCCTACAATGAGCAGTTCTTC. Amino acid sequence: CSARDFRVSYNEQFF.

This clonotype was seen a few times. The rearrangement joins TRBV5-5 to TRBJ2-1, with TRBD2 identical over 8 bases. The germline V gene has CDR1 SGHKS and CDR2 YYEKEE (reference sequence). V was clipped by 3 bases and J by 9 bases; unmatched bases: 8. The CDR3 loop spans 14 amino acids. The CDR3 here is CASSSWREVSEQFF. The CDR3 bases are TGTGCCAGCAGCTCTTGGCGGGAGGTCAGTGAGCAGTTCTTC.

The CDR3 loop is CASSSRCWFRPQHF. The CDR3 nucleotides read TGTGCCAGCAGCTCCCGTTGCTGGTTTCGGCCCCAGCATTTT. V usage is TRBV21-1 and J usage is TRBJ1-5; TRBD1 was called by the table and not checked on the DNA. TRBV21-1 is flagged as a pseudogene. This CDR3 has 14 amino acids.

The CDR3 coding sequence is TGTGCCAGCAGTTCTTCATCAAAGCCCCAGCATTTT. Translating gives CASSSSSKPQHF. J is TRBJ1-5 and V is TRBV28; D unresolved. This CDR3 is 12 amino acids long. Germline values: CDR1 MDHEN, CDR2 SYDVKM. V was cut by 4 bases and J by 8 bases, with 9 bases left in between.

The chain couples TRBV28 to TRBJ1-1; D is uncertain. There are 12 residues in the CDR3. Between the trimmed V and J ends, which lost 4 bases and 5 bases, there was a span of 8 bases. Germline V gives CDR1 MDHEN, CDR2 SYDVKM. CDR3 protein: CASSSMGTEAFF. The DNA of the CDR3 is TGTGCCAGCAGTTCGATGGGTACTGAAGCTTTCTTT.

V gene TRBV5-6 combines with J gene TRBJ1-2; 10 bases map to TRBD1. CDR1 and CDR2 from the germline V gene are SGHDT and YYEEEE. The J segment lost 6 bases and the V segment lost 1 base, leaving 6 bases of the junction unmatched. This CDR3 comprises 15 residues. The CDR3 DNA is TGTGCCAGCAGCTTGTCAAGGACAGGGGGACATGGCTACACCTTC. Translation: CASSLSRTGGHGYTF.

The chain has TRBV20-1 and TRBJ2-3, with D unclear. With 2 bases removed from V and 1 base from J, the gap between germline ends came to 13 bases. The CDR3 is 15 amino acids. Per the germline V gene, CDR1 is DFQATT and CDR2 is SNEGSKA (reference sequence). CDR3 loop: CSARPLTWGTDTQYF. The CDR3 bases are TGCAGTGCTAGACCCTTGACCTGGGGCACAGATACGCAGTATTTT.